The 5 T cell receptor beta chains given below trace back to one sample, sequenced in a study of cytomegalovirus exposure and HLA in healthy donors (dated 2017 in TCRdb). The method behind the library was the immunoSEQ multiplex PCR assay. A mixture of 60 forward primers for TCR Vbeta segments and 13 reverse primers for TCR Jbeta segments was used in the multiplex PCR. The clones in this table, taken by TCRdb from immuneACCESS, are in-frame only. Not every clone is retained; where verified, under half of the shortfall comes from an unresolved V gene, and the cause of the rest is unknown. The sample contains roughly 180,000 clones, over 65% of them found a single time. The top ten clonotypes cover about 0.69% of the sample. The sequenced sample consisted of PBMCs. Receptor source: a female donor in good health and CMV-seronegative.

This clone was seen just once. Other DNA sequences in the same sample also yield this CDR3. The chain uses TRBV18 and TRBJ1-1, with a weak D call TRBD1 (5 bases). The germline CDR1 and CDR2 sequences are KGHSH and LQKENI. There are 12 residues in the CDR3. Trimming took off 6 bases at V and 1 base at J, with 6 bases between the two ends. This chain's CDR3 is CASSTGNTEAFF. In nucleotides, the CDR3 is TGTGCCAGCTCTACAGGGAACACTGAAGCTTTCTTT.

The chain employs TRBV19 and TRBJ2-6; possible D gene TRBD1, 5 bases. Germline-derived CDR1 and CDR2 are LNHDA and SQIVND (reference sequence). Deletions cut 8 bases from V and 0 bases from J, with 11 bases between. This CDR3 is built from 15 residues. The CDR3 DNA is TGTGCCAGTTGCAGGGAAATCTCTGGGGCCAACGTCCTGACTTTC. Protein: CASCREISGANVLTF.

There are a few counts of this clone. This chain joins TRBV30 and TRBJ1-6; possible D gene TRBD1, 5 bases. The CDR3 extends over 14 amino acids. V was cut by 3 bases and J by 9 bases, with 15 bases left in between. Per germline, CDR1 GTSNPN and CDR2 SVGIG (reference sequence). CDR3 DNA sequence: TGTGCCTGGAGCACAGGAATGGGGATTTCACCCCTCCACTTT. It encodes CAWSTGMGISPLHF.

CDR3 in DNA: TGTGCCTGGAGCCCCCTTGGAGCTAACTATGGCTACACCTTC. It codes for CAWSPLGANYGYTF. The genes are TRBV30 and TRBJ1-2; D remains unclear. From germline, CDR1 is GTSNPN and CDR2 SVGIG (reference sequence). The CDR3 sequence is 14 residues long. Trimming took 3 bases from V and 0 from J, leaving 11 bases between them.

The chain uses TRBV28 and TRBJ1-1; D is uncertain. The length of the CDR3 is 12 residues. CDR1 and CDR2 (germline): MDHEN, SYDVKM. V lost 4 bases to trimming and J lost 6 bases, with 9 bases between them. The CDR3 loop reads CASSSVVAEAFF. For the CDR3, the DNA is TGTGCCAGCAGTTCTGTTGTCGCTGAAGCTTTCTTT.